The T cell receptor beta chain described here comes from a study of T cells in Graves' hyperthyroidism and ophthalmopathy. Study-level findings and limits: Researchers found most expanded thyroid clonotypes above 0.001 in blood as well.

Details on this clonotype: Its specificity is not known.

It was RNA transcripts that yielded the amplified TCR beta CDR3 regions. The primer set for the first-round RT-PCR of the TCR CDR3 was HTBI. Each CDR3 protein gets one entry after TCRdb re-called the multiplex PCR reads with MiXCR. The sample has around 760,000 distinct CDR3 sequences; roughly a third are singletons. The sequencing sample was made of blood. The TCR was taken from a middle-aged woman with Graves' hyperthyroidism.

DNA of the CDR3: TGTGCCAGCAGCCAAGGATTGAGCACAGATACGCAGTATTTT. Its protein product is CASSQGLSTDTQYF. The genes are TRBV3-1 and TRBJ2-3; no reliable D call. The CDR3 extends over 14 amino acids. Germline V gives CDR1 LGHDT, CDR2 YNNKEL (reference sequence). With 1 base removed from V and 0 bases from J, the gap between germline ends came to 5 bases.